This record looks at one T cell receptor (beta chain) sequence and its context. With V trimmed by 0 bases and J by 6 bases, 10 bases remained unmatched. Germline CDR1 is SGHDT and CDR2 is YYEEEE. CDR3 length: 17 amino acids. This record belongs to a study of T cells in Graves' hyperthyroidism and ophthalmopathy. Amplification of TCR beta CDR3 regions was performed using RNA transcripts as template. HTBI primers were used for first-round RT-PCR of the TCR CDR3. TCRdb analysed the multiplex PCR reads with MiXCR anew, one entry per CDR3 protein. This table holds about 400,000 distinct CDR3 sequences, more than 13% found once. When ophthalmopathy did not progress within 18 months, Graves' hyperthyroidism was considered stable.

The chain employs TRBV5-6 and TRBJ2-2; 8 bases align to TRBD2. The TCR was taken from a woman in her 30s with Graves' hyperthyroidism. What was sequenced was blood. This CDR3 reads CASSLDVKRERSGELFF. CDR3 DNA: TGTGCCAGCAGCTTGGATGTAAAGCGGGAGAGGTCCGGGGAGCTGTTTTTT.